A selection of T cell receptor beta chains follows, all from one sample in a study of T cell responses to AZD1222 COVID-19 vaccine. Profiled with immunoSEQ multiplex PCR; TCRdb holds only in-frame clones, not every one. The data show 110,000 or so clones, about 90% seen once. This sample comprised peripheral blood, obtained on day 0 of AZD1222 vaccination. All receptors come from an adult in good health. Both conserved end residues are part of each CDR3. A D gene is named only where the DNA matches it firmly. Not every row has a clone size; where given, it reads once, few, many or a size class.

TRBV5-8	TRBD1	.	TRBJ1-5	15	CASSRGTGQNQPQHF	TGTGCCAGCAGCCGTGGGACAGGCCAGAATCAGCCCCAGCATTTT
TRBV19	.	.	TRBJ1-4	15	CASSTGITTNEKLFF	TGTGCCAGTAGTACAGGGATCACAACTAATGAAAAACTGTTTTTT
TRBV20-1	TRBD1	.	TRBJ1-2	11	CSAQTGPGYTF	TGCAGTGCCCAGACAGGGCCCGGCTACACCTTC
TRBV7-3	.	once	TRBJ2-3	15	CASSTGTPGPDTQYF	TGTGCCAGCAGCACCGGGACTCCGGGGCCAGATACGCAGTATTTT
TRBV5-5	.	.	TRBJ2-7	16	CASSLERSVNSYEQYF	TGTGCCAGCAGCTTGGAACGGTCAGTTAACTCCTACGAGCAGTACTTC
TRBV9	TRBD2	.	TRBJ2-5	15	CASSVVSGRGETQYF	TGTGCCAGCAGCGTAGTCAGCGGGAGGGGAGAGACCCAGTACTTC
TRBV28	TRBD1	.	TRBJ1-1	14	CASASQGVNTEAFF	TGTGCCAGCGCATCCCAGGGGGTGAACACTGAAGCTTTCTTT
TRBV6-5	.	.	TRBJ2-7	13	CASIGRLSYEQYF	TGTGCCAGCATAGGTAGACTGTCCTACGAGCAGTACTTC
TRBV29-1	.	.	TRBJ1-2	16	CSVDASADGGYRGYTF	TGCAGCGTTGACGCTTCGGCCGATGGGGGATATCGCGGCTACACCTTC
TRBV12-3/TRBV12-4	.	.	TRBJ1-2	13	CASGLWPLGSKTF	TGTGCCAGCGGGTTATGGCCCCTGGGGTCTAAGACCTTC
TRBV10-3	.	.	TRBJ2-2	16	CAISDPRGVGAGELFF	TGTGCCATCAGTGATCCCAGGGGAGTAGGGGCCGGGGAGCTGTTTTTT
TRBV19	.	.	TRBJ1-4	15	CASSTNRRRNEKLFF	TGTGCCAGTAGTACCAACAGGCGTCGTAATGAAAAACTGTTTTTT
TRBV5-1	.	.	TRBJ1-2	14	CASSPEGSDYGYTF	TGCGCCAGCAGCCCGGAAGGATCCGACTATGGCTACACCTTC
TRBV6-5	TRBD1	.	TRBJ2-1	15	CASNAFDRGYNEQFF	TGTGCCAGCAACGCTTTTGACAGGGGCTACAATGAGCAGTTCTTC
TRBV6-5	.	.	TRBJ1-4	13	CASDRALNEKLFF	TGTGCCAGCGACCGGGCCCTTAATGAAAAACTGTTTTTT
TRBV15	.	.	TRBJ1-4	15	CATSRVGRINEKLFF	TGTGCCACCAGCAGAGTCGGACGGATTAATGAAAAACTGTTTTTT
TRBV9	.	.	TRBJ2-3	14	CASSPNDLTDTQYF	TGTGCCAGCAGCCCTAACGATCTCACAGATACGCAGTATTTT
TRBV21-1	.	.	TRBJ2-7	15	CASSNPRTIDYEQYF	TGTGCCAGCAGCAATCCCAGGACTATAGACTACGAGCAGTACTTC
TRBV15	.	.	TRBJ1-5	14	CATSRISSSQPQHF	TGTGCCACCAGCAGGATTTCGTCCAGTCAGCCCCAGCATTTT
TRBV7-9	TRBD1	.	TRBJ1-1	16	CASSLNRGQVNTEAFF	TGTGCCAGCAGCTTAAACAGGGGGCAGGTGAACACTGAAGCTTTCTTT
TRBV7-9	TRBD1	.	TRBJ1-5	18	CASRTDRVGDRKNQPQHF	TGTGCCAGCAGAACGGACAGGGTAGGTGATCGGAAGAATCAGCCCCAGCATTTT
TRBV7-9	.	.	TRBJ1-4	17	CASSLGGTSLRDEKLFF	TGTGCCAGCAGCTTAGGCGGGACCTCCCTCCGGGACGAAAAACTGTTTTTT
TRBV2	.	.	TRBJ2-7	13	CASSGGDSYEQYF	TGTGCCAGCAGTGGAGGAGACAGCTACGAGCAGTACTTC
TRBV5-1	TRBD1	.	TRBJ1-1	15	CASSRRGQQNTEAFF	TGCGCCAGCAGCCGCAGGGGACAGCAGAACACTGAAGCTTTCTTT
TRBV18	TRBD2	.	TRBJ2-7	13	CASSLGGGREQYF	TGTGCCAGCTCACTAGGCGGGGGGCGCGAGCAGTACTTC
TRBV7-9	.	.	TRBJ2-5	12	CASSLARETQYF	TGTGCCAGCAGCTTAGCGCGAGAGACCCAGTACTTC
TRBV24-1	.	.	TRBJ2-3	16	CATSDFAGANPDTQYF	TGTGCCACCAGTGATTTCGCGGGGGCCAACCCAGATACGCAGTATTTT
TRBV9	.	.	TRBJ1-6	14	CASSVGTHNSPLHF	TGTGCCAGCAGCGTTGGGACACACAATTCACCCCTCCACTTT
TRBV12-3/TRBV12-4	.	.	TRBJ2-3	12	CASSLEGNTQYF	TGTGCCAGCAGTTTGGAGGGTAATACGCAGTATTTT
TRBV9	.	.	TRBJ1-4	14	CASSVEVRNEKLFF	TGTGCCAGCAGCGTGGAGGTCCGAAATGAAAAACTGTTTTTT
TRBV5-1	TRBD1	.	TRBJ1-4	15	CASSLWTGGNEKLFF	TGCGCCAGCAGCCTATGGACAGGGGGAAATGAAAAACTGTTTTTT
TRBV6-5	.	.	TRBJ1-5	16	CASSYRTPPSNQPQHF	TGTGCCAGCAGTTACCGGACACCCCCCAGCAATCAGCCCCAGCATTTT
TRBV6-4	.	.	TRBJ1-6	15	CATRRGLSADSPLHF	TGTGCCACCCGCCGGGGGCTGTCCGCAGATTCACCCCTCCACTTT
TRBV9	.	.	TRBJ2-1	14	CASSWGGHYNEQFF	TGTGCCAGCAGTTGGGGGGGCCACTACAATGAGCAGTTCTTC
TRBV5-1	.	.	TRBJ2-7	19	CASSLKREGAPQRTYEQYF	TGCGCCAGCAGCTTAAAAAGGGAAGGGGCGCCCCAGCGGACCTACGAGCAGTACTTC
TRBV6-4	.	.	TRBJ1-5	13	CASSVQLNQPQHF	TGTGCCAGCAGTGTACAGCTCAATCAGCCCCAGCATTTT
TRBV6-1	.	few	TRBJ1-1	15	CASSDVGWANTEAFF	TGTGCCAGCAGTGATGTTGGTTGGGCGAACACTGAAGCTTTCTTT
TRBV19	.	.	TRBJ1-1	13	CASSRQMNTEAFF	TGTGCCAGTAGTAGGCAGATGAACACTGAAGCTTTCTTT
TRBV2	TRBD1	.	TRBJ2-1	15	CASSTQGFRYNEQFF	TGTGCCAGCAGTACACAGGGGTTTCGGTACAATGAGCAGTTCTTC
TRBV7-6	TRBD1	.	TRBJ2-2	15	CASSPGQGPTGELFF	TGTGCCAGCAGCCCTGGACAGGGGCCCACCGGGGAGCTGTTTTTT
TRBV5-1	TRBD1	once	TRBJ1-1	13	CASSLPGGPEAFF	TGCGCCAGCAGCTTGCCAGGGGGTCCTGAAGCTTTCTTT
TRBV19	TRBD1	.	TRBJ2-1	16	CASSPRDRGPLDEQFF	TGTGCCAGTAGTCCGAGGGACAGGGGGCCCTTGGATGAGCAGTTCTTC
TRBV9	.	.	TRBJ1-4	16	CASSVGGPATNEKLFF	TGTGCCAGCAGCGTAGGGGGCCCTGCAACTAATGAAAAACTGTTTTTT
TRBV29-1	.	.	TRBJ1-2	13	CSVALGQGRGYTF	TGCAGCGTTGCGCTTGGCCAGGGCCGGGGCTACACCTTC
TRBV12-3/TRBV12-4	TRBD1	.	TRBJ2-5	12	CASRSQGETQYF	TGTGCCAGCAGGTCACAGGGGGAGACCCAGTACTTC
TRBV2	.	.	TRBJ1-2	14	CASSERTALYGYTF	TGTGCCAGCAGTGAGCGGACAGCACTCTATGGCTACACCTTC
TRBV30	.	.	TRBJ1-6	15	CAWSVGGQGIKPLHF	TGTGCCTGGAGTGTGGGAGGGCAGGGGATAAAGCCCCTCCACTTT
TRBV24-1	.	.	TRBJ1-1	11	CATSAGSEAFF	TGTGCCACCAGTGCTGGCTCTGAAGCTTTCTTT
TRBV7-9	.	.	TRBJ2-3	15	CASSLGASSTDTQYF	TGTGCCAGCAGCTTAGGGGCTTCTAGCACAGATACGCAGTATTTT
TRBV28	TRBD1	.	TRBJ1-2	14	CASSLIPGQSGYTF	TGTGCCAGCAGTTTAATCCCGGGACAGTCTGGCTACACCTTC
TRBV2	.	.	TRBJ1-6	13	CASSEFGDSPLHF	TGTGCCAGCAGTGAATTTGGGGATTCACCCCTCCACTTT
TRBV7-2	.	.	TRBJ1-4	14	CASSLGSVGEKLFF	TGTGCCAGCAGCTTAGGTTCGGTCGGAGAAAAACTGTTTTTT
TRBV12-3/TRBV12-4	.	.	TRBJ1-4	13	CASSLQGIGKLFF	TGTGCCAGCAGTCTACAGGGAATTGGAAAACTGTTTTTT